The T cell receptor beta chain described here comes from a study of T cells after yellow fever vaccination. Study as a whole: Each low-cell-number fraction was prepared by means of SMART-Seq v4 Ultra Low Input.

This clonotype appeared a single time. The target antigen is unknown. The CDR3 runs 18 residues. Germline V lookup: CDR1 LNHDA, CDR2 SQIVND (reference sequence). Trimming shortened V by 2 bases and J by 0 bases, and 16 bases separated the two germline ends. In making TCR cDNA, 5'RACE template switching added a universal primer site and UMIs to it. TCRdb re-called the 5' RACE reads through MiXCR, storing one row per CDR3 protein. The sample lists 300,000 to 400,000 distinct CDR3 sequences; roughly 10% were seen once. General study findings and limits: Faster peaking, at day 5 versus 15, marked a secondary response that was weaker. Once the booster was given, most primary-vaccination clones reappeared, at about 96% for CD4 and over 85% for CD8.

This TCR came from a young man who received the YFV17D yellow fever vaccine. The chain is built from TRBV19 and TRBJ2-2; the D gene is possibly TRBD1 (5 bases). The source material was CD4+ T cells sorted from PBMCs, sampled 45 days after the yellow fever booster vaccination. The CDR3 coding sequence is TGTGCCAGTAGTATATGGGCAGGGATGGGTCCGAACACCGGGGAGCTGTTTTTT. It is translated as CASSIWAGMGPNTGELFF.